This T cell receptor beta chain was recovered during a study of cytomegalovirus exposure and HLA in healthy donors. Study results and caveats: Among TCR sequences, most were rare, though some public TCRs appeared in many donors. Subsequent analysis found a tendency for first-cohort TCR clusters to co-occur within the 95 to 150 validation repertoires.

Of note for this clone: Its antigen is unknown.

This CDR3 region has 15 residues. The germline V and J ends were trimmed by 3 bases and 5 bases, with 14 bases remaining between them. The germline V gene has CDR1 SGHKS and CDR2 YYEKEE (reference sequence). TCRdb's copy holds only in-frame clones and misses some; the assay was immunoSEQ multiplex PCR. The table has more than 130,000 clones, around 88% seen once. The specimen sequenced was PBMCs. The clonotype was recovered from a woman aged 18-35 years in good health and CMV-seropositive. The chain recombines TRBV5-5 with TRBJ1-4; D ambiguous. For the CDR3, the DNA is TGTGCCAGCAGCTGGTTTGGCGGCGAGAATGAAAAACTGTTTTTT. It is translated as CASSWFGGENEKLFF.